This TCR beta chain was identified in a study of blood T cell repertoires in COVID-19 (dated by TCRdb to about 2020). For the study in its entirety: Collaborator samples came from the United States, Italy and Spain and covered acute and convalescent phases of COVID-19. The material from the prospective study consisted of cDNA or gDNA derived from T cells, B-cell-depleted T cells, or PBMCs. Subjects who had been exposed to COVID-19, were actively infected with it, or had recovered from it provided the deeply sampled blood TCRbeta repertoires that made up the dataset. The repertoires were made available in a free public database intended to serve as a resource for research on the immune response to SARS-CoV-2. The samples were drawn from two sources: the first 160 participants of the ongoing ImmuneRACE study, and 1,000 to 1,500 subjects contributed by 6 global collaborators. Nearly every sample came with metadata listing a de-identified subject ID, COVID-19 status, age in years and sex. Where available, HLA class I and class II types were obtained from metadata supplied by the sample provider rather than from assay-based typing.

Collaborating institutions collected whole blood in K2EDTA tubes following their own protocols. For TCRbeta analysis, collaborators shipped samples as frozen whole blood, isolated PBMCs, or DNA extracted from either of those sample types. The full study reports these points: The quantity of clinical and demographic metadata differed by source and by participant and was supplied without curation.

Regarding this clone: There is no known antigen for this receptor. No quality values exist for individual bases; no much larger clone is one base distant.

The immunoSEQ Assay, a bias-controlled multiplex PCR, was used to amplify TCRbeta CDR3 regions from genomic DNA. Per the source publication's procedure: Nucleated cell counts per sample were estimated from amplification of reference gene primers within the assay. To quantify the absolute abundance of each unique TCRbeta CDR3 rearrangement, sequence reads were collapsed and filtered. For each sample, productive Simpson clonality was calculated as the square root of Simpson's diversity index over productive rearrangements. The table was pulled from immuneACCESS by TCRdb, which kept in-frame rearrangements only. Such tables lose some clones; where checked, under half of the loss comes from unresolved V genes, and the rest has no known cause. V and J calls plus clone size are reproduced from that table; the DNA served to infer D and trimming. The sample contains over 85,000 clones, roughly 90% of them found a single time. Jointly, the top ten make up roughly 15% of the sample.

The CDR3 has 15 amino acids, counting the end cysteine and phenylalanine. The retained sequence is limited to the CDR3, 45 bases, with the frame set at the first base. The germline V gene specifies SNHLY as CDR1 and FYNNEI as CDR2. V and J lose 5 bases and 1 base, and a span of 14 bases separates them. The sequence was obtained from a male donor with acute or convalescent COVID-19. What was sequenced was peripheral blood. The V and J genes are TRBV2 and TRBJ1-1, with the D segment identity uncertain. The CDR3 has the sequence CASSSGRTANTEAFF. The sequenced DNA is TGTGCCAGCAGTTCGGGTCGGACTGCGAACACTGAAGCTTTCTTT. Beyond the CDR3, the reference TRBV2 and TRBJ1-1 genes provide the residues; the full variable domain reads: EPEVTQTPSHQVTQMGQEVILRCVPISNHLYFYWYRQILGQKVEFLVSFYNNEISEKSEIFDDQFSVERPDGSNFTLKIRSTKLEDSAMYFCASSSGRTANTEAFFGQGTRLTVV.